A selection of T cell receptor beta chains follows, all from one sample in a study of blood T cell repertoires in COVID-19. Clones were sequenced by immunoSEQ multiplex PCR, and TCRdb holds only the in-frame ones, with some missing. The sample yields almost 80,000 clones, roughly 85% seen once. Sequencing was done on a sample of peripheral blood. These receptors came from a woman aged 70-85 years with acute or convalescent COVID-19. Each CDR3 is given with its conserved first and last residue. The order of the fields is CDR3 length, clone size, J gene, D gene, V gene, CDR3 DNA, CDR3 protein. The D gene is left open where the match is weak. Not all rows give a size; the values are once, few, many and, for expanded clones, a class.

18	-	TRBJ2-1	-	TRBV7-3	TGTGCCAGCAGCTTAACGCCGACTGGGTCCAGCTCCTACAATGAGCAGTTCTTC	CASSLTPTGSSSYNEQFF
12	-	TRBJ1-1	TRBD1	TRBV30	TGTGCCTGGAGTCGGACAGGGGGTAGCGCTTTCTTT	CAWSRTGGSAFF
16	-	TRBJ2-5	TRBD2	TRBV18	TGTGCCAGCTCACGAAGGCCGGCTAGCGGACAAGAGACCCAGTACTTC	CASSRRPASGQETQYF
18	-	TRBJ1-2	-	TRBV23-1	TGCGCCAGCAGTCAATCGGAGTTTGGAGGGGACCTTCCGGGAGGCTACACCTTC	CASSQSEFGGDLPGGYTF
16	-	TRBJ2-5	TRBD1	TRBV5-4	TGTGCCAGCAGCTTGGACAGGGGCCGTTCCCAAGAGACCCAGTACTTC	CASSLDRGRSQETQYF
15	once	TRBJ2-1	-	TRBV6-6	TGTGCCAGCAGTGCGGGGACGGGCTCCTACAATGAGCAGTTCTTC	CASSAGTGSYNEQFF
14	-	TRBJ1-3	-	TRBV28	TGTGCCAGCCAGTCTAGGGCGGGTGGAAACACCATATATTTT	CASQSRAGGNTIYF
15	-	TRBJ2-3	TRBD1	TRBV11-2	TGTGCCAGCAGCTTAGGGGACAGGGCCCCAGATACGCAGTATTTT	CASSLGDRAPDTQYF
15	-	TRBJ2-5	-	TRBV6-5	TGTGCCAGCAGGGCCGGCTCTAGCGAGGGAGAGACCCAGTACTTC	CASRAGSSEGETQYF
13	-	TRBJ1-1	TRBD1	TRBV5-4	TGTGCCAGCAGCCCCTACCGACAGGGGGAAGCTTTCTTT	CASSPYRQGEAFF
15	-	TRBJ2-4	TRBD1	TRBV19	TGTGCCAGTAGCCCAGGGGGTATGGCCAAAAACATTCAGTACTTC	CASSPGGMAKNIQYF
13	-	TRBJ2-5	-	TRBV2	TGTGCCAGCAGTGATCAGGGGCTAGAGACCCAGTACTTC	CASSDQGLETQYF
16	-	TRBJ2-7	TRBD1	TRBV7-9	TGTGCCAGCAGCTCCCGACGACAGGGGCGACCCTACGAGCAGTACTTC	CASSSRRQGRPYEQYF
16	-	TRBJ2-3	-	TRBV9	TGTGCCAGCAGCGTAGCTTTCTCGCCGGGTTCAGATACGCAGTATTTT	CASSVAFSPGSDTQYF
14	-	TRBJ2-3	-	TRBV5-4	TGTGCCAGCAACGATCTGCCGGGCACAGATACGCAGTATTTT	CASNDLPGTDTQYF
12	-	TRBJ1-2	-	TRBV6-6	TGTGCCAGCAGTCCGACAGACTATGGCTACACCTTC	CASSPTDYGYTF
13	-	TRBJ1-4	-	TRBV5-5	TGTGCCAGCAGCAACGAGGTTCATGAAAAACTGTTTTTT	CASSNEVHEKLFF